This T cell receptor beta chain was profiled in a study of CD8+CD57+ T cells in acquired aplastic anemia. Germline CDR1 MGHDK, CDR2 SYGVNS. The V gene lost 1 base and the J gene lost 1 base, with 13 bases spanning the gap. CDR3 size: 16 residues. TCR beta VDJ and CDR3 profiles were obtained from a genomic DNA template. MiXCR, run by TCRdb on the reads, gives a single entry per CDR3 protein. The table has approximately 180,000 distinct CDR3 sequences, approximately 48% seen once. Whoever was chosen for sequencing had shown CD8+CD57+ cell expansion by flow cytometry. The sequenced material came from sorted CD4+, CD8+, or CD8+CD57+ T cells (not recorded which) from PBMCs. The chain joins TRBV25-1 to TRBJ1-1; D remains ambiguous. This TCR came from a human donor with aplastic anemia. The CDR3 loop reads CASSELGIRRNTEAFF. CDR3 in DNA: TGTGCCAGCAGTGAATTAGGGATCCGCAGGAACACTGAAGCTTTCTTT.